This T cell receptor beta chain appears in the sequencing data of a study of blood T cells in healthy people across ages. Together with a sample-barcoded 5' primer, a J-beta primer mix was included in a second PCR lasting about 7 to 12 cycles. TCRdb itself ran the 5' RACE reads through MiXCR, one entry per CDR3 protein. This sample has around 320,000 distinct CDR3 sequences; less than 30% occur once, and the top ten carry approximately 29%. As to this clonotype: Its specificity is unknown.

Findings and limits, study-wide: The study found more naive CD4+ cells and higher diversity in long-lived than aged donors. Bulk PBMC profiling left naive and antigen-experienced comparisons inconclusive.

The CDR3 extends over 16 amino acids. Germline CDR1 reads SGHDN; CDR2 reads FVKESK. V dropped 0 bases and J dropped 1 base, with 12 bases sitting between them. Source material: blood. This sequence originates from a woman in her 70s in good health. The gene calls are TRBV14 and TRBJ1-1; D unclear. The CDR3 bases are TGTGCCAGCAGCCAAGATATATACAGAGAGAACACTGAAGCTTTCTTT. Its translation: CASSQDIYRENTEAFF.